Following are 23 T cell receptor beta chains from one sample sequenced in a study of blood T cell repertoires in COVID-19. Repertoires were generated with immunoSEQ multiplex PCR, while TCRdb's copy carries only in-frame clones and drops some. The repertoire has 350,000 to 400,000 clones, approximately 87% of them found once; the top ten carry approximately 1%. The sample consisted of PBMCs or T cells enriched from blood (not recorded which). The receptors originated from a woman aged 25-40 years with acute COVID-19.

The chain uses TRBV10-3 and TRBJ1-5; a weak D match, TRBD1 (5 bases). V was clipped by 4 bases and J by 3 bases, with 10 bases between them. The V gene's germline CDR1 is ENHRY and CDR2 SYGVKD. The length of the CDR3 is 14 residues. The DNA of the CDR3 is TGTGCCATCAGTGCCACAGGCGACAATCAGCCCCAGCATTTT. Translating it yields CAISATGDNQPQHF.

This clone occurred a few times. V and J are TRBV5-8 and TRBJ2-1; tentatively, D is TRBD2 (6 bases). Germline V gene lookup returns CDR1 SGHTS and CDR2 YDEGEE. Deletions cut 4 bases from V and 6 bases from J, with 17 bases between. The CDR3 length is 15 residues. The CDR3 sequence is CASSLGLSTVNEQFF. The CDR3 DNA follows: TGTGCCAGCAGCCTCGGACTAAGTACGGTCAATGAGCAGTTCTTC.

This clone was seen once. J is TRBJ1-2 and V is TRBV29-1; no clear D. The CDR3 has 13 residues. V lost 6 bases to trimming and J lost 4 bases, with 15 bases between them. Germline CDR1 is SQVTM and CDR2 is ANQGSEA. The CDR3 loop is CSVNRRQPYGYTF. The CDR3 DNA reads TGCAGCGTAAACAGAAGGCAGCCCTATGGCTACACCTTC.

This clone appeared a single time. The rearrangement joins TRBV29-1 to TRBJ1-1; no clear D gene. The CDR3 has 10 amino acids. Germline loops: CDR1 SQVTM, CDR2 ANQGSEA. V dropped 2 bases and J dropped 10 bases, with 8 bases sitting between them. The CDR3 sequence is CSVEKEAAFF. The CDR3 DNA sequence: TGCAGCGTTGAAAAAGAAGCAGCTTTCTTT. The variable domain in full, completed from reference TRBV29-1 and TRBJ1-1, reads SAVISQKPSRDICQRGTSLTIQCQVDSQVTMMFWYRQQPGQSLTLIATANQGSEATYESGFVIDKFPISRPNLTFSTLTVSNMSPEDSSIYLCSVEKEAAFFGQGTRLTVV.

The chain carries TRBV2 and TRBJ1-6; D remains ambiguous. The CDR3 length is 15 residues. The V end lost 2 bases, the J end lost 7 bases, and 12 bases lay between the germline ends. Germline assignment: CDR1 SNHLY and CDR2 FYNNEI. The CDR3 protein is CASSEPGLLNSPLHF. CDR3 bases: TGTGCCAGCAGTGAACCAGGACTTTTGAATTCACCCCTCCACTTT.

The rearrangement joins TRBV7-9 to TRBJ1-2; the D gene is possibly TRBD1 (6 bases). The V end was cut by 1 base, the J end by 4 bases, with 10 bases between. CDR1 SEHNR and CDR2 FQNEAQ come from the germline V gene (reference sequence). This CDR3 comprises 14 residues. The CDR3 loop reads CASSLGSGAYGYTF. The CDR3 DNA follows: TGTGCCAGCAGCTTAGGTTCAGGGGCCTATGGCTACACCTTC.

The V call is TRBV3-1 (or the pseudogene TRBV3-2), the J call TRBJ2-3; TRBD2 matches at 10 bases. There are 17 residues in the CDR3. V gave up 0 bases and J gave up 4 bases; unmatched junction bases: 7. Germline CDR1 is LGHDT and CDR2 is YNNKEL (reference sequence). This CDR3 reads CASSQEIAGGLSDTQYF. CDR3 sequence (DNA): TGTGCCAGCAGCCAAGAGATAGCGGGGGGCCTCTCAGATACGCAGTATTTT.

The sample holds one count of this clone. This chain joins TRBV7-9 and TRBJ2-4, with a possible D match to TRBD1 (5 bases). Trimming took off 3 bases at V and 1 base at J, with 10 bases between the two ends. CDR3 size: 15 residues. CDR1 and CDR2 (germline): SEHNR, FQNEAQ (reference sequence). CDR3 sequence: CASSFDNRAKNIQYF. In DNA, the CDR3 is TGTGCCAGCAGCTTTGACAACAGGGCCAAAAACATTCAGTACTTC.

This clone was recorded at least ten times. The V and J genes are TRBV28 and TRBJ2-3, with 7 bases aligning to TRBD1. Germline trimming cut 6 bases from V and 2 bases from J; bases unmatched to any gene: 14. Germline values: CDR1 MDHEN, CDR2 SYDVKM. This CDR3 comprises 17 residues. CDR3 DNA sequence: TGTGCCAGCAGCCGGCCGGGACAGCCTACGAACACAGATACGCAGTATTTT. It is translated as CASSRPGQPTNTDTQYF.

The rearrangement links TRBV6-5 to TRBJ1-2, with D possibly being TRBD1 (6 bases). Germline V gives CDR1 MNHEY, CDR2 SVGAGI. The CDR3 loop spans 13 amino acids. V was clipped by 4 bases and J by 0 bases, with 6 bases between them. For the CDR3, the DNA is TGTGCCAGCAGTTGGACAGCTAACTATGGCTACACCTTC. It codes for CASSWTANYGYTF.

The chain recombines TRBV4-1 with TRBJ1-1; 7 positions agree with TRBD1. In germline, CDR1 is MGHRA, CDR2 YSYEKL. This CDR3 comprises 18 residues. V trimming: 4 bases; J trimming: 0 bases; junction bases outside the gene matches: 14. CDR3: CASSPFEGAFNMNTEAFF. The CDR3 nucleotides are TGCGCCAGCAGCCCGTTCGAGGGGGCTTTTAACATGAACACTGAAGCTTTCTTT.

The V gene is TRBV10-3, the J gene TRBJ2-5; 10 nucleotides align to TRBD2. Germline V gene lookup returns CDR1 ENHRY and CDR2 SYGVKD. This CDR3 is built from 14 residues. J was trimmed by 3 bases and V by 9 bases; bases with no gene match: 7. The CDR3 coding sequence is TGTGCCATGTCGCGAGCGGGGGGGGAAGAGACCCAGTACTTC. The encoded protein is CAMSRAGGEETQYF.

This sequence joins TRBV15 and TRBJ2-1; a weak D match, TRBD1 (5 bases). This CDR3 has 17 residues. V was pared by 2 bases and J by 7 bases, with 21 bases between. Per the germline V gene, CDR1 is LNHNV and CDR2 is YYDKDF (reference sequence). The CDR3 here is CATSRSGKDTPRNEQFF. The CDR3, as DNA: TGTGCCACCAGCAGATCCGGAAAGGACACCCCCAGGAATGAGCAGTTCTTC.

The V gene is TRBV3-1 (or the pseudogene TRBV3-2), the J gene TRBJ2-1; TRBD2 matches 13 bases. Trimming cost V 4 bases and J 0 bases; bases outside gene matches: 12. The CDR3 is 20 residues long. Germline V gene lookup returns CDR1 LGHDT and CDR2 YNNKEL (reference sequence). Here the CDR3 DNA reads TGTGCCAGCAGCCGCGGAGGGGGACTAGCGGGGACTTTCTCCTACAATGAGCAGTTCTTC. Its protein product is CASSRGGGLAGTFSYNEQFF.

The chain joins TRBV11-1 to TRBJ2-7; D may be TRBD2 (5 bases). Trimming took 1 base from V and 8 from J, leaving 18 bases between them. The CDR3 covers 15 residues. Germline assignment: CDR1 SGHAT and CDR2 FQDESV (reference sequence). CDR3 nucleotides: TGTGCCAGCAGCTTAGATGGACTTCCGGTTGAAAAGCAGTACTTC. Its translation is CASSLDGLPVEKQYF.

This sequence joins TRBV5-1 and TRBJ1-2; TRBD1 matches 8 bases. Germline V CDR1 and CDR2: SGHRS, YFSETQ. This CDR3 is 14 amino acids long. The trim removed 0 bases at V and 5 bases at J, leaving 3 bases unmatched. CDR3 coding DNA: TGCGCCAGCAGCTTGGGGACAGGGTTTTATGGCTACACCTTC. This translates into CASSLGTGFYGYTF.

The rearrangement uses TRBV2 and TRBJ1-6, with 7 bases fitting TRBD1. The V segment lost 6 bases and the J segment 8 bases; nucleotides outside the gene matches: 10. This CDR3 has 15 amino acids. CDR1 is SNHLY, CDR2 FYNNEI, per germline. The CDR3 region has the DNA TGTGCCAGCAGAGCTCCGGGACAGTTACATTCACCCCTCCACTTT. Translated: CASRAPGQLHSPLHF.

The CDR3 sequence: CASSPRLQGAAYGYTF. The CDR3 DNA reads as TGTGCCAGCAGCCCGAGGTTACAGGGGGCAGCCTATGGCTACACCTTC. V usage is TRBV5-5 and J usage is TRBJ1-2; 9 bases match TRBD1. V trimming: 4 bases; J trimming: 4 bases; junction bases outside the gene matches: 11. Germline CDR1 SGHKS, CDR2 YYEKEE (reference sequence). CDR3 length equals 16 residues.

The chain couples TRBV5-1 to TRBJ2-4; 9 positions match TRBD1. The CDR3 runs 15 residues. The germline V gene has CDR1 SGHRS and CDR2 YFSETQ. V was pared by 5 bases and J by 10 bases, with 13 bases of the junction left unmatched. The CDR3 sequence: CASRAWEGQGAIQYF. For the CDR3, the DNA is TGCGCCAGCAGAGCTTGGGAGGGACAGGGAGCGATTCAGTACTTC.

The chain links TRBV6-5 to TRBJ1-2; TRBD1 might be the D (6 bases). Deletions cut 7 bases from V and 5 bases from J, with 11 bases between. This CDR3 is 12 amino acids long. Germline V lookup: CDR1 MNHEY, CDR2 SVGAGI. In DNA form, the CDR3 reads TGTGCCAGCAATCCCAGGGGTTATGGCTACACCTTC. This translates into CASNPRGYGYTF.

This sequence joins TRBV29-1 and TRBJ2-3; D might be TRBD2 (7 bases). V lost 2 bases to trimming and J lost 7 bases, with 19 bases between them. The germline V gene has CDR1 SQVTM and CDR2 ANQGSEA. This CDR3 has 15 residues. The CDR3 spells CSVELDRGALYTQYF. In DNA, the CDR3 is TGCAGCGTTGAATTGGATCGGGGGGCCCTTTATACGCAGTATTTT.

Written as DNA, the CDR3 is TGTGCCAGTAGTATAGCCACAGGGGGTTCCTACAATGAGCAGTTCTTC. It translates to CASSIATGGSYNEQFF. The chain employs TRBV19 and TRBJ2-1; 8 nucleotides match TRBD1. With 1 base clipped from V and 1 base from J, the junction kept 3 bases outside the gene matches. The CDR3 extends over 16 amino acids. CDR1 LNHDA and CDR2 SQIVND come from the germline V gene (reference sequence).

This chain uses TRBV5-6 with TRBJ1-3; D call uncertain. V lost 7 bases and J 0 bases, leaving 8 bases between the germline ends. This CDR3 comprises 13 residues. Germline V CDR1 and CDR2: SGHDT, YYEEEE. This CDR3 is CASFLASGNTIYF. The CDR3 DNA is TGTGCCAGCTTCCTAGCCTCTGGAAACACCATATATTTT.